The entry below describes one T cell receptor (beta chain). What it binds is not known. V was shortened by 4 bases and J by 1 base, with 28 bases between the two germline ends. The CDR3 runs to 20 residues. Germline values: CDR1 MDHEN, CDR2 SYDVKM. These data belong to a study of cytomegalovirus exposure and HLA in healthy donors. Overall study findings and caveats: The study designated 150 or so TCR beta chains cytomegalovirus-associated.

The assay was immunoSEQ multiplex PCR, and TCRdb's table has in-frame clones only and misses some. This table has 150,000 to 200,000 clones, roughly 86% appearing once. Input material: PBMCs. The chain employs TRBV28 and TRBJ1-1; maybe TRBD1 (6 bases). The TCR originated in a man aged 18 to 35 in good health and CMV-seropositive. CDR3 protein: CASSSHPRGTPHPRNTEAFF. CDR3 nucleotides: TGTGCCAGCAGTTCCCACCCAAGGGGGACACCCCACCCTCGGAACACTGAAGCTTTCTTT.